This TCR beta chain is from a study of T cell responses to AZD1222 COVID-19 vaccine (dated by TCRdb to 2020 to 2023). Regarding the study in general: TCR sequencing covered over 230 trial participants: 200 to 220 given two doses of AZD1222 and some 25 given two doses of MenACWY control vaccine. Enrollment into the trials was organized by age into subgroups of 18-55, 56-69 and 70-plus years, and those subgroups contained about 160, 30 and 59 TCR-sequenced participants, respectively. The paper's findings and limits, for the study overall: Participants were mostly white British and included more females than males, and it was suggested by the authors that clonal diversity may have been underestimated. The 56-69-year group was small, and its depth increase did not reach significance, likely because of low power. Nearly half of unique spike-specific TCRs reportedly recognized epitopes outside regions mutated in the B.1.351 and B.1.1.7 variants. Conclusions about previously exposed vaccinees were limited because only 5 or 6 AZD1222 recipients were SARS-CoV-2 seropositive at baseline. After two AZD1222 doses, both the breadth and the depth of spike-specific TCRs were significantly higher than at day 0 and than in MenACWY recipients. Because no day 14 peak-response samples were available, repertoires were characterized only after the peak T cell response. The whole spike protein was spanned by vaccine-associated CD4 TCRs, and dominant responses were seen in regions 160-218 and 743-854.

As concerns this clone: Its cognate antigen has yet to be identified.

Interpreted using the paper, the time point label stands for: baseline before first vaccination. Vaccinee samples came from UK trials COV001 and COV002, including a single-blind randomized controlled phase 2/3 trial of AZD1222 (ChAdOx1 nCoV-19) in healthy adults. Trial participant PBMC samples were collected at day 0 and day 28 after the second dose for TCRbeta chain sequencing. Deletion took 0 bases off V and 4 bases off J, with a span of 9 bases between the germline ends. From the cysteine up to the phenylalanine, the CDR3 has a length of 13 residues. Only the CDR3 DNA is retained, 39 bases long and in frame from the first base. Via the germline V gene (reference sequence), CDR1 is GTSNPN and CDR2 SVGIG. The CDR3 regions of human TCRbeta chains were analyzed by immunosequencing. For the original study's pipeline: Repertoire TCRs were checked for matches against a reference library of SARS-CoV-2-specific TCRs that had been generated using the MIRA antigen-specificity platform. Breadth was defined as the fraction of unique TCRs that were SARS-CoV-2-associated, and depth was defined as the fraction of total T cells that were SARS-CoV-2-associated. Using the MIRA data, each spike-specific TCR was mapped to the spike region that the TCR reacts to and placed in a CD4 or CD8 class. Log10-transformed breadth and depth values were compared by one-way ANOVA with Sidak's multiple comparisons tests. Sourced from immuneACCESS, this table was stored by TCRdb with only in-frame sequences that have V and J called. A share of the clones is absent; for the studies checked, an unresolved V gene accounts for under half, and the remainder has no known explanation. V and J calls and clone size follow that table, whereas D and trimming were derived from the DNA. The sample's own table lists over 140,000 clones. The ten largest clones capture 2% to 2.5% of the sample.

This TCR derives from an adult in good health. The sequenced sample was peripheral blood. The sequence links TRBV30 to TRBJ2-5; no D gene call is confident. The CDR3 loop reads CAWSVQLVETQYF. The nucleotide sequence is TGTGCCTGGAGTGTACAGTTGGTAGAGACCCAGTACTTC.